A single sample is the source of the 10 T cell receptor beta chains below, sequenced in a study of vaccination and CD4 T cells after COVID-19. Cultured CD4+ T cell DNA underwent sequencing with the Oncomine TCR Beta short-read assay. TCRdb re-called the PCR reads with MiXCR, one entry per CDR3 protein. The data contain a few thousand distinct CDR3 sequences, approximately 48% of them singletons. These receptors' antigens are unknown. Treatment noted: approximately 9-day PBMC culture with coronavirus spike peptide pools or control peptides (ViraFEST assay). Sequencing input: CD4+ T cells from blood, cultured in vitro. All receptors derive from a human donor who had recovered from COVID-19.

The V call is TRBV5-8, the J call TRBJ1-3; D remains ambiguous. This CDR3 has 15 residues. The V gene's germline CDR1 is SGHTS and CDR2 YDEGEE. The ends were cut back, 5 bases at V and 0 bases at J, with 12 bases in the middle. The chain's CDR3 is CASRDRAYSGNTIYF. Here the CDR3 DNA reads TGTGCCAGCAGGGACCGGGCTTACTCTGGAAACACCATATATTTT.

V is TRBV11-2 and J is TRBJ2-7; no firm D call. The V gene lost 3 bases and the J gene lost 0 bases, with 15 bases spanning the gap. Germline lookup yields CDR1 SGHAT and CDR2 FQNNGV. This CDR3 has 16 residues. The CDR3 region is CASSLGETAISYEQYF. The DNA for the CDR3 is TGTGCCAGCAGCTTGGGTGAAACAGCTATCTCCTACGAGCAGTACTTC.

The chain employs TRBV20-1 and TRBJ2-1; 9 bases align to TRBD1. This CDR3 region has 17 residues. V was clipped by 0 bases and J by 0 bases; unmatched bases: 6. Germline V gene sequence: CDR1 DFQATT, CDR2 SNEGSKA (reference sequence). Here the CDR3 reads CSAREGQGMISYNEQFF. Written as DNA, the CDR3 is TGCAGTGCTAGAGAAGGACAGGGGATGATCTCCTACAATGAGCAGTTCTTC.

The rearrangement joins TRBV20-1 to TRBJ2-2, with TRBD1 as a possible D gene (6 bases). The CDR3 is 15 residues long. Trimming stripped 2 bases from V and 1 base from J, with 11 bases between. In germline, CDR1 is DFQATT, CDR2 SNEGSKA (reference sequence). Here the CDR3 reads CSARRGHMNTGELFF. Here the CDR3 DNA reads TGCAGTGCTAGAAGGGGACACATGAACACCGGGGAGCTGTTTTTT.

This chain connects TRBV12-3 or TRBV12-4 to TRBJ1-1; D gene uncertain. This CDR3 region has 13 residues. With 3 bases removed from V and 5 bases from J, the gap between germline ends came to 10 bases. Written as DNA, the CDR3 is TGTGCCAGCAGTTTCATTGGGTTAACTGAAGCTTTCTTT. Its translation is CASSFIGLTEAFF.

The chain combines TRBV7-2 with TRBJ1-1; D gene ambiguous. The germline CDR1 and CDR2 sequences are SGHTA and FQGNSA. V lost 3 bases to trimming and J lost 1 base, with 18 bases between them. The CDR3 spans 17 residues. CDR3: CASSLFRSNAPNTEAFF. The DNA of the CDR3 is TGTGCCAGCAGCTTGTTCAGAAGTAACGCTCCGAACACTGAAGCTTTCTTT.

The CDR3 sequence is CSARELTEAFF. The CDR3 DNA reads TGCAGTGCTAGAGAGCTCACTGAAGCTTTCTTT. The chain couples TRBV20-1 to TRBJ1-1; D not certain. V was clipped by 0 bases and J by 4 bases, with 3 bases between them. CDR1 is DFQATT, CDR2 SNEGSKA, per germline (reference sequence). This CDR3 comprises 11 residues.

This clonotype was detected only a few times. This chain links TRBV24-1 with TRBJ2-1; maybe TRBD1 (6 bases). The CDR3 runs to 16 residues. Trimming left V 1 base short and J 7 bases short, with 16 bases between. Germline V gene lookup returns CDR1 KGHDR and CDR2 SFDVKD. The CDR3 region has the DNA TGTGCCACCAGTGATTTTAAAGGGACACCCCCTAATGAGCAGTTCTTC. It encodes CATSDFKGTPPNEQFF.

The chain combines TRBV10-3 with TRBJ1-6; 7 bases fit TRBD1. Germline values: CDR1 ENHRY, CDR2 SYGVKD. Losses at the gene ends were 10 bases for V and 9 bases for J; bases not matched to a gene: 9. The CDR3 runs to 13 residues. This chain's CDR3 is CATGTEGVSPLHF. DNA for the CDR3: TGTGCCACCGGGACAGAAGGAGTTTCACCCCTCCACTTT.

This chain links TRBV20-1 with TRBJ1-5; D not resolved. Trimming stripped 3 bases from V and 5 bases from J, with 11 bases between. Germline loops: CDR1 DFQATT, CDR2 SNEGSKA (reference sequence). CDR3 length equals 13 residues. CDR3 DNA: TGCAGTGCTAGTACTAGCTTTGATCAGCCCCAGCATTTT. Residues: CSASTSFDQPQHF.